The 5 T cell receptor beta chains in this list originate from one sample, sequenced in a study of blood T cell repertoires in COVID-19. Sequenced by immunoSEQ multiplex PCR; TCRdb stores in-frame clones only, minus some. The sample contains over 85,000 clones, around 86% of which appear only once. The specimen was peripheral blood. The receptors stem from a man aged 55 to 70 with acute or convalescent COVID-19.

In nucleotides, the CDR3 is TGTGCCAGCAGCTGGACTAGCGGGAGTAGGGAGACCCAGTACTTC. Encoded protein: CASSWTSGSRETQYF. The chain has TRBV7-6 and TRBJ2-5, with 13 bases lining up with TRBD2. This CDR3 has 15 residues. CDR1 SGHVS and CDR2 FNYEAQ come from the germline V gene. Trimming took 4 bases from V and 5 from J; bases not matched to a gene: 4.

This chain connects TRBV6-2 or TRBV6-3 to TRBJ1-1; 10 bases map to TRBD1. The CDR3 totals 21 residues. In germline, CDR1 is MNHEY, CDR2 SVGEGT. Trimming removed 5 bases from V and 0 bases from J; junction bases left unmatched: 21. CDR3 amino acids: CASSLARDRGRGQSMNTEAFF. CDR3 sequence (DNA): TGTGCCAGCAGTCTAGCCCGGGACAGGGGCAGAGGTCAGTCCATGAACACTGAAGCTTTCTTT.

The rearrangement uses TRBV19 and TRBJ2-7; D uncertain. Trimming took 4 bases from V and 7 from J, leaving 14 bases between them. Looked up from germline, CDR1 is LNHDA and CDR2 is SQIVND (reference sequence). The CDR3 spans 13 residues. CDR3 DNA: TGTGCCAGTAGTACGATTGGCGGATGGGAGCAGTACTTC. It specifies CASSTIGGWEQYF. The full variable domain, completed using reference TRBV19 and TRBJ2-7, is DGGITQSPKYLFRKEGQNVTLSCEQNLNHDAMYWYRQDPGQGLRLIYYSQIVNDFQKGDIAEGYSVSREKKESFPLTVTSAQKNPTAFYLCASSTIGGWEQYFGPGTRLTVT.

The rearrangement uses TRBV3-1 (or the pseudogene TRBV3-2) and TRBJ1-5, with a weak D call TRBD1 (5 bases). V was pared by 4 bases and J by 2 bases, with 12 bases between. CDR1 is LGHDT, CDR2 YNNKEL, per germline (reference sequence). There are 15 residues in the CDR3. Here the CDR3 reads CASSPSTGGNQPQHF. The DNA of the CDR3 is TGTGCCAGCAGCCCATCCACAGGAGGCAATCAGCCCCAGCATTTT.

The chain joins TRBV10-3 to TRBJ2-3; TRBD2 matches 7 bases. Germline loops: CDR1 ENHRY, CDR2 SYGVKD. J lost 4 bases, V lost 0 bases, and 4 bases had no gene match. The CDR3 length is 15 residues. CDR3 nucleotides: TGTGCCATCAGTGAGTCAAGGGGAGGGCCAGATACGCAGTATTTT. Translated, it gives CAISESRGGPDTQYF.